What follows describes a single T cell receptor (beta chain). The data derive from a study of cytomegalovirus exposure and HLA in healthy donors. The PCR ran on 60 Vbeta and 13 Jbeta primers. The assay was immunoSEQ multiplex PCR, and TCRdb's table has in-frame clones only and misses some. This table holds 150,000 to 180,000 clones, more than 60% found once. With 8 bases removed from V and 2 bases from J, the gap between germline ends came to 9 bases. CDR1 SNHLY and CDR2 FYNNEI come from the germline V gene. CDR3 length: 12 residues. The receptor was isolated from a middle-aged woman in good health and CMV-seronegative. The chain combines TRBV2 with TRBJ2-5, with D perhaps TRBD1 (5 bases). Input material: PBMCs. CDR3 protein: CASHRQQETQYF. In DNA form, the CDR3 reads TGTGCCAGCCACAGACAGCAAGAGACCCAGTACTTC.